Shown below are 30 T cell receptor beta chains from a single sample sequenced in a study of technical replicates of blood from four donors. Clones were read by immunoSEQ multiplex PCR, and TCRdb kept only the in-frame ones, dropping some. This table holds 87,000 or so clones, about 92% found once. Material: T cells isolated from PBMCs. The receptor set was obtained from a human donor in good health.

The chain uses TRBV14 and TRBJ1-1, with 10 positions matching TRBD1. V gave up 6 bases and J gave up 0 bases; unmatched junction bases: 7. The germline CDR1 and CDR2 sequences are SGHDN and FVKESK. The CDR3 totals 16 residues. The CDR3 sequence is CASSRTDRGLNTEAFF. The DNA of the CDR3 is TGTGCCAGCAGTCGTACTGACAGGGGGCTGAACACTGAAGCTTTCTTT. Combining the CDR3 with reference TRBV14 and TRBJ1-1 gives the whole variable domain EAGVTQFPSHSVIEKGQTVTLRCDPISGHDNLYWYRRVMGKEIKFLLHFVKESKQDESGMPNNRFLAERTGGTYSTLKVQPAELEDSGVYFCASSRTDRGLNTEAFFGQGTRLTVV.

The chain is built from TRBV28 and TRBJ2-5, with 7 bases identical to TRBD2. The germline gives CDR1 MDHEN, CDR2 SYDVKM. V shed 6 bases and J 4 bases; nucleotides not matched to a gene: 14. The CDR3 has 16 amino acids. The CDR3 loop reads CASSPRRERAGETQYF. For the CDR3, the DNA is TGTGCCAGCAGCCCTAGGCGGGAGAGGGCTGGAGAGACCCAGTACTTC.

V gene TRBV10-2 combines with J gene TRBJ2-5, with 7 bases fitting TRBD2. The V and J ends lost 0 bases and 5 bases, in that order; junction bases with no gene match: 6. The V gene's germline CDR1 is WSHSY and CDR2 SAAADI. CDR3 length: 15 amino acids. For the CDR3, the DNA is TGCGCCAGCAGTGAGTCATATACTAGCGCCGAGACCCAGTACTTC. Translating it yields CASSESYTSAETQYF.

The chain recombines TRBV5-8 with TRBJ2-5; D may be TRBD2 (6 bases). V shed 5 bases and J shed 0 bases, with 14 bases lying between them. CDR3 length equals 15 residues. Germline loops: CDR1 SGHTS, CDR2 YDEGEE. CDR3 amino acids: CASSQFAGHQETQYF. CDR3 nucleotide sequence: TGTGCCAGCAGTCAATTCGCGGGACACCAAGAGACCCAGTACTTC.

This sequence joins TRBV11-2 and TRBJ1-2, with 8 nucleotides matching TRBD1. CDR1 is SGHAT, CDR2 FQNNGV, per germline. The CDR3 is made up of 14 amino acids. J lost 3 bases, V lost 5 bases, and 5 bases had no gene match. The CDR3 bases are TGTGCCAGCAGCCACCCGACAGGGGACTATGGCTACACCTTC. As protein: CASSHPTGDYGYTF.

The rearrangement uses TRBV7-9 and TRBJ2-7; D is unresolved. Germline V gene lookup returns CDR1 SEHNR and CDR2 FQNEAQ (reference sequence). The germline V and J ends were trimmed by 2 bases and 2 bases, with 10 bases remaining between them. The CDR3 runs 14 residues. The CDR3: CASSLTTSPYEQYF. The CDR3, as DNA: TGTGCCAGCAGCTTAACTACCAGCCCCTACGAGCAGTACTTC.

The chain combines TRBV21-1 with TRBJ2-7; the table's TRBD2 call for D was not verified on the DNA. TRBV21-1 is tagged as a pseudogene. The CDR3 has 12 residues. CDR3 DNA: TGCGACGGTAGCTTTCTTTCCTACGAGCAGTACTTC. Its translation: CDGSFLSYEQYF.

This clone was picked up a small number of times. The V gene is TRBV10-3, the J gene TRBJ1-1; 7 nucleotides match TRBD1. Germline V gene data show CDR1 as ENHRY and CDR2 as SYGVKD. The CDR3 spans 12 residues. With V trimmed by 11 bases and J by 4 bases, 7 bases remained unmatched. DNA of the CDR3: TGTGCCTACTCCCCAGGGGGCACTGAAGCTTTCTTT. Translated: CAYSPGGTEAFF.

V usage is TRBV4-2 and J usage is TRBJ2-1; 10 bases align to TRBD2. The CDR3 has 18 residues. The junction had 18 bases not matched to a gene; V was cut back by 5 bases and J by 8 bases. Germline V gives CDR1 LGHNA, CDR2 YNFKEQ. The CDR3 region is CASSYSLAGTEDSDEQFF. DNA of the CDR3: TGTGCCAGCAGCTACTCACTAGCGGGGACAGAGGACTCGGATGAGCAGTTCTTC.

The CDR3 is CASSGRLAGGPETQYF. The CDR3 nucleotides read TGTGCCAGCAGCGGGCGACTAGCGGGGGGGCCAGAGACCCAGTACTTC. This rearrangement joins TRBV4-2 to TRBJ2-5; 14 bases are shared with TRBD2. Germline CDR1 reads LGHNA; CDR2 reads YNFKEQ. The CDR3 extends over 16 amino acids. J was trimmed by 4 bases and V by 5 bases; bases with no gene match: 6.

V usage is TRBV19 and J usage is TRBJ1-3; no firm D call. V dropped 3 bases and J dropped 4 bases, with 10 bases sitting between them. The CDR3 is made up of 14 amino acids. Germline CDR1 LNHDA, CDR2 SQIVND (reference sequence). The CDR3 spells CASSIAGFGNTIYF. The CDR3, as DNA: TGTGCCAGTAGTATTGCAGGTTTCGGAAACACCATATATTTT.

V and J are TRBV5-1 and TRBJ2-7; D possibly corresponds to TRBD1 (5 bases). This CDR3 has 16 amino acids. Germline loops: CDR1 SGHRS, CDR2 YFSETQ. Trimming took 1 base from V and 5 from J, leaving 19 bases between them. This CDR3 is CASSLRGNGPGDEQYF. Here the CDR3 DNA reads TGCGCCAGCAGCTTGAGGGGAAATGGGCCGGGTGACGAGCAGTACTTC. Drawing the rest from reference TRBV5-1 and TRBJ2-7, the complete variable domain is KAGVTQTPRYLIKTRGQQVTLSCSPISGHRSVSWYQQTPGQGLQFLFEYFSETQRNKGNFPGRFSGRQFSNSRSEMNVSTLELGDSALYLCASSLRGNGPGDEQYFGPGTRLTVT.

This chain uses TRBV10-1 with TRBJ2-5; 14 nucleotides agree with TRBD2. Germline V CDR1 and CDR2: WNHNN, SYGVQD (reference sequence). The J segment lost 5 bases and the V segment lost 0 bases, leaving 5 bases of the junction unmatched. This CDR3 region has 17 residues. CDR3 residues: CASSESKGLAGAETQYF. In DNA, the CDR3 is TGCGCCAGCAGTGAGTCTAAGGGACTAGCGGGAGCGGAGACCCAGTACTTC.

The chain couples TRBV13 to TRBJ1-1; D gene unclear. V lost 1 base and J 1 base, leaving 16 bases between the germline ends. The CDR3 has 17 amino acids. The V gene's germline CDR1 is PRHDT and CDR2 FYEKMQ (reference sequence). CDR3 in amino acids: CASSLDPRGGRNTEAFF. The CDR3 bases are TGTGCCAGCAGCTTAGACCCCCGGGGAGGGAGGAACACTGAAGCTTTCTTT. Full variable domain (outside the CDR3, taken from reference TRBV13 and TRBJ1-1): AAGVIQSPRHLIKEKRETATLKCYPIPRHDTVYWYQQGPGQDPQFLISFYEKMQSDKGSIPDRFSAQQFSDYHSELNMSSLELGDSALYFCASSLDPRGGRNTEAFFGQGTRLTVV.

In DNA, the CDR3 is TGCGCCAGCAGCTCGGACAGGGGCTCCTACGAGCAGTACTTC. Protein product: CASSSDRGSYEQYF. V is TRBV4-1 and J is TRBJ2-7, with 9 bases matching TRBD1. This CDR3 comprises 14 residues. After removal of 5 bases from V and 0 bases from J, the junction contained 2 bases not matched to a gene. From germline, CDR1 is MGHRA and CDR2 YSYEKL.

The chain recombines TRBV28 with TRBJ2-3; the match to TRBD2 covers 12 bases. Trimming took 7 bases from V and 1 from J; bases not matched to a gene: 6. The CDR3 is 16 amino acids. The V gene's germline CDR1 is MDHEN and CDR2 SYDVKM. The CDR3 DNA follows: TGTGCCAGCAAGCTAGCGGGAGGGCCGGGCACAGATACGCAGTATTTT. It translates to CASKLAGGPGTDTQYF.

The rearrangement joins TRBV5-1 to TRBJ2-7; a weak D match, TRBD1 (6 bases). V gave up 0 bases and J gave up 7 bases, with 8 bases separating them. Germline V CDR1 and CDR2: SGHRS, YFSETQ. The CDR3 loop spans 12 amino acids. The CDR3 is CASSLDREEQYF. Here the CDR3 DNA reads TGCGCCAGCAGCTTGGACAGGGAAGAGCAGTACTTC. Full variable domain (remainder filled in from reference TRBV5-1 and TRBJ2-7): KAGVTQTPRYLIKTRGQQVTLSCSPISGHRSVSWYQQTPGQGLQFLFEYFSETQRNKGNFPGRFSGRQFSNSRSEMNVSTLELGDSALYLCASSLDREEQYFGPGTRLTVT.

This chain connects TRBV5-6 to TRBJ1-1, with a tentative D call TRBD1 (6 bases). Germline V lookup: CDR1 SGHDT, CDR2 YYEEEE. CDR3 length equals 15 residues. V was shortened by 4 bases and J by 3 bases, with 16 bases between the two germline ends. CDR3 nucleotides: TGTGCCAGCAGCCCGTATTGGGGGCGGGACACTGAAGCTTTCTTT. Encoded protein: CASSPYWGRDTEAFF.

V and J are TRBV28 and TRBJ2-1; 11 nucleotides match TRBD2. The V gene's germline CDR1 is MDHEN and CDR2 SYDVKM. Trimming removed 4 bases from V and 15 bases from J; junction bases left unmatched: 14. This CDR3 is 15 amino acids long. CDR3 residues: CASSSLAGGLPVPFF. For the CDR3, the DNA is TGTGCCAGCAGTTCATTAGCGGGAGGGCTCCCCGTTCCGTTCTTC.

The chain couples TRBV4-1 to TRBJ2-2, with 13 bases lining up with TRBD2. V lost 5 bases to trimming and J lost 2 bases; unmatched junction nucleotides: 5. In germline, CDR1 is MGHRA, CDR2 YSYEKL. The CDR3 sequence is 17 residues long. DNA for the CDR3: TGCGCCAGCAGCTCCCGACTAGCGGGAGGTAACACCGGGGAGCTGTTTTTT. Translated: CASSSRLAGGNTGELFF.

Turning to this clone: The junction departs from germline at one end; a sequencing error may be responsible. The CDR3 nucleotides read TGTGCCAGCAGCCCGGTCCCGGGACAGGGGCACTTCTTC. Residues: CASSPVPGQGHFF. The chain joins TRBV7-9 to TRBJ1-2; the match to TRBD1 covers 10 bases. There are 13 residues in the CDR3. The germline V gene has CDR1 SEHNR and CDR2 FQNEAQ (reference sequence).

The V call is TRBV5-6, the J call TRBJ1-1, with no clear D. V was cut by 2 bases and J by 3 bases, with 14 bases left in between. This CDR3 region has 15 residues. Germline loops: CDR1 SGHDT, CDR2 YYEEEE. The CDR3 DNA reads TGTGCCAGCAGCTTCCCCCGGGGTACGCACACTGAAGCTTTCTTT. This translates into CASSFPRGTHTEAFF.

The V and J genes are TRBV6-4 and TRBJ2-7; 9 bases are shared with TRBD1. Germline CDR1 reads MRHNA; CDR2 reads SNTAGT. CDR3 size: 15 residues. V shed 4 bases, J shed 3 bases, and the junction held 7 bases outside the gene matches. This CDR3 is CASSVDRGSGYEQYF. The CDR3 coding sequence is TGTGCCAGCAGTGTGGACAGGGGTTCAGGCTACGAGCAGTACTTC.

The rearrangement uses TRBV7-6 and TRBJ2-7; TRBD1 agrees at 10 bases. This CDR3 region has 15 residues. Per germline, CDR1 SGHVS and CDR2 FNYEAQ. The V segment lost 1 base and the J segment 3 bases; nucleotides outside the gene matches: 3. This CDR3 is CASSLGQGANYEQYF. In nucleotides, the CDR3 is TGTGCCAGCAGCTTAGGACAGGGGGCGAACTACGAGCAGTACTTC.

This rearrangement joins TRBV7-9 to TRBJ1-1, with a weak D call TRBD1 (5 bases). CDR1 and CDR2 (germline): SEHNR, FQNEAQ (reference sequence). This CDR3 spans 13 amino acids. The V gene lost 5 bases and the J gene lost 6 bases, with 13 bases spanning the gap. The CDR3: CASSPSEGAEAFF. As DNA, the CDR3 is TGTGCCAGCAGCCCCAGCGAAGGGGCTGAAGCTTTCTTT.

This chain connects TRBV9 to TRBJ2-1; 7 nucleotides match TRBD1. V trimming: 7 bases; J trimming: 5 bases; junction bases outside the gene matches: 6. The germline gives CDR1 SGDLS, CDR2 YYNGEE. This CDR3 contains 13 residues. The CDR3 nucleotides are TGTGCCAGCCGACAGGGCCTCGACAATGAGCAGTTCTTC. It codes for CASRQGLDNEQFF.

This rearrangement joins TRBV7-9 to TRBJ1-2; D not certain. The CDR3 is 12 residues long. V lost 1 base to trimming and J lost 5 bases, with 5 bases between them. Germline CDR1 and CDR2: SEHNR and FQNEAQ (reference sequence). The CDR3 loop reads CASSLGPYGYTF. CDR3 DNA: TGTGCCAGCAGCTTAGGGCCTTATGGCTACACCTTC.

CDR3 sequence reads: CASSVRLAGGPTDTQYF. The CDR3 coding sequence is TGCGCCAGCAGCGTCCGACTAGCGGGAGGGCCCACAGATACGCAGTATTTT. This chain links TRBV5-1 with TRBJ2-3, with 14 bases lining up with TRBD2. The V segment lost 4 bases and the J segment 2 bases; nucleotides outside the gene matches: 6. CDR1 and CDR2 from the germline V gene are SGHRS and YFSETQ. The CDR3 is made up of 17 amino acids.

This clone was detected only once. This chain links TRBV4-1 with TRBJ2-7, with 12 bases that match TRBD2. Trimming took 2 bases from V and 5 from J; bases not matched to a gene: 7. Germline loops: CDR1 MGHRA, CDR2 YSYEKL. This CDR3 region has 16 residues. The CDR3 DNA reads TGCGCCAGCAGCCAAAAACTAGCGGGGGGAACTCACGAGCAGTACTTC. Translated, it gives CASSQKLAGGTHEQYF.

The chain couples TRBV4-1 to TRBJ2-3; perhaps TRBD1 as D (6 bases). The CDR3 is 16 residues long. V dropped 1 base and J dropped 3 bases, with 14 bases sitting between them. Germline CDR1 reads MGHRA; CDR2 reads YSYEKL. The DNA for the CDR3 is TGCGCCAGCAGCCAAGCTTCAGTTAGGGGGACAGATACGCAGTATTTT. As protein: CASSQASVRGTDTQYF.